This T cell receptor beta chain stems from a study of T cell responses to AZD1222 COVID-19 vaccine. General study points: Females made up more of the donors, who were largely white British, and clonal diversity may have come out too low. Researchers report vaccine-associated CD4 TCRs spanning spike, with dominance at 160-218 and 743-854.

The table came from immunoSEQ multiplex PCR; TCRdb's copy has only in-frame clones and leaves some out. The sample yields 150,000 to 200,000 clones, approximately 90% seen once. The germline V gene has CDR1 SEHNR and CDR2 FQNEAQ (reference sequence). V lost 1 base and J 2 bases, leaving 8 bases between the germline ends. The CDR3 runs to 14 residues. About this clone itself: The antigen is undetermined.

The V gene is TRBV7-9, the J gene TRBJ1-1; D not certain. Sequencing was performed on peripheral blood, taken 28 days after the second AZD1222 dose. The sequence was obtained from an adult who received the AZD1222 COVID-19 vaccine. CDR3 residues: CASSLELSNTEAFF. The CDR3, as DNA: TGTGCCAGCAGCTTAGAATTATCCAACACTGAAGCTTTCTTT.